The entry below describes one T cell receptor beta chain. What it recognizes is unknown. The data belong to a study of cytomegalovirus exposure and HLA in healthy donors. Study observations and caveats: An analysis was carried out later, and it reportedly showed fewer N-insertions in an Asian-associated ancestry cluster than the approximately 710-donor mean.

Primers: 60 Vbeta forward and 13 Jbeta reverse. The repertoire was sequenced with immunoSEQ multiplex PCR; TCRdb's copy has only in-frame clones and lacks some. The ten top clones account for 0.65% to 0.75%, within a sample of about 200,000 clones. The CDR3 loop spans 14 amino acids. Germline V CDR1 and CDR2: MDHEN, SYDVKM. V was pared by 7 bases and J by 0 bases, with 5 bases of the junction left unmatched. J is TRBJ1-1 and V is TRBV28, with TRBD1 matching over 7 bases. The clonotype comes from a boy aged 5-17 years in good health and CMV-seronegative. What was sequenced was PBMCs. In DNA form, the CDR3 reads TGTGCCAGCAATATACAGGGGTTGAACACTGAAGCTTTCTTT. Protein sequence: CASNIQGLNTEAFF.